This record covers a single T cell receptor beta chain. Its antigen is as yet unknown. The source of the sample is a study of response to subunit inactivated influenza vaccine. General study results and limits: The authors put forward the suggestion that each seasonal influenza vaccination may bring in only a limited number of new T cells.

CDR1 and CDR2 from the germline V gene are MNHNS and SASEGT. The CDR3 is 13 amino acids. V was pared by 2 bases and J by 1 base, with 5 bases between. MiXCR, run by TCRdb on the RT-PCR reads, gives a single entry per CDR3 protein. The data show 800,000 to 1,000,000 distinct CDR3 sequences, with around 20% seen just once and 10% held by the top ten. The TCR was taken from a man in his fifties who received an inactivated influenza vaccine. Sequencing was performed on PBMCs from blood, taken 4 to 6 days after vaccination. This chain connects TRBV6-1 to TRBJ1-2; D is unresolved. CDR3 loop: CASSEMVNYGYTF. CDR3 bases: TGTGCCAGCAGTGAAATGGTTAACTATGGCTACACCTTC.